This TCR beta chain was obtained from a study of shared clonotypes between healthy human individuals. Worth noting for this clone: The antigen is unknown.

General observations from the study: Relative to their counterparts shared across all four donors, non-shared clonotypes exhibited diminished generation probabilities.

Germline values: CDR1 SEHNR, CDR2 FQNEAQ (reference sequence). Trimming removed 5 bases from V and 2 bases from J, with 13 bases in between. The CDR3 has 14 amino acids. Sequenced by immunoSEQ multiplex PCR; TCRdb stores in-frame clones only, minus some. This repertoire shows 2 million to 2.5 million clones, approximately 95% found once; its top ten account for about 0.37%. Splitting the CD4+ cells yielded a CD45RA+ naive subset and a CD45RA-negative memory subset. The source of this sequence is a man aged 18 to 29 in good health. Some clones in this sample may be carry-over from other donors' samples. The chain combines TRBV7-9 with TRBJ2-7; TRBD1 is a possible D gene (5 bases). Sequenced sample: naive CD4+ T cells from PBMCs. The subset was: CD45RA+ positively selected. The CDR3 DNA reads as TGTGCCAGCAGCCCCAGGGTTTCTCCCTACGAGCAGTACTTC. It yields the protein CASSPRVSPYEQYF.